This T cell receptor beta chain appears in the sequencing data of a study of shared clonotypes between healthy human individuals (TCRdb year 2020). As for the study more broadly: Three men and a couple of women, aged 18 to 49 years, made up the cohort. For each donor, CD4 naive and CD4 memory were each given three plates, CD8 naive was given two plates, and CD8 memory was given one plate. Different laboratories and diverse techniques were used to prepare libraries and sequence TCR repertoires, to increase sequencing depth and limit assay-specific biases. Blood TCR repertoires of a handful of healthy adults were deeply sequenced to estimate repertoire size and the extent of clonotype sharing between individuals. Between about 0.94 and 8.9 billion PBMCs per donor were obtained by leukapheresis.

Using the deep immunoSEQ assay, TCR CDR3 regions were amplified from genomic DNA by multiplex PCR. Extracted genomic DNA from each cell subset was spread evenly across all wells of several immunoSEQ 96-well plates, with each plate serving as a replicate. Each replicate PCR for sorted subsets received 150 to 250 ng genomic DNA, equal to about 30,000 T cell genomes. Purified libraries were measured with a Qubit 3.0 fluorometer, size-checked on a Bioanalyzer 2100, and measured again with the KAPA Library Quantification kit. Each immunoSEQ 96-well plate was sequenced on its own single-read 150-cycle Illumina NextSeq 550 flow cell. From the authors' description of their analysis: Because the immunoSEQ output held only junctional sequences and lacked quality scores, the filtering could not match the filtering applied to full-length reads. To assign V/J genes and CDR3, sequences were annotated against IMGT germline references using PyIR, a Python wrapper for IgBLAST v1.9. Reads were filtered out if the reads had weak V/J assignments (E-value above 1e-6), no CDR3, stop codons, out-of-frame junctions, or ambiguous translated residues. V3J clonotypes were defined as sequences sharing an identical inferred V gene, J gene, and CDR3 amino acid sequence. Percentage overlap between repertoires was calculated by dividing the number of shared unique clonotypes by the size of the smaller repertoire. Repertoire richness was assessed with RTK rarefaction, the Chao1 estimator, and Recon v2.1 estimates of unobserved clonotypes. Generation probabilities were computed with OLGA for all TCRbeta clonotypes obtained by the gDNA method from four donors. The clones in this table, taken by TCRdb from immuneACCESS, are in-frame only. Not every clone is retained; where verified, under half of the shortfall comes from an unresolved V gene, and the cause of the rest is unknown. That table is the source of V, J and clone size, and D and trimming were worked out from the DNA. Counted in this sample were 600,000 or so clones; roughly 98% of them appeared once. Approximately 0.33% of the sample belongs to the ten largest clones.

CD8 naive samples were obtained by positive selection for CCR7 among CD45RO-negative cells, yielding a CD45RA+CCR7+ population from which TemRA cells were excluded. The donors were healthy, HIV-negative adults who had no recently reported acute infections or vaccinations. Only Caucasian adults living in Nashville, Tennessee, USA were represented among the donors. Blood was obtained by leukapheresis, after which PBMCs were separated by Ficoll-Histopaque density gradient centrifugation and cryopreserved in liquid nitrogen vapor phase. Purity and quantity of every magnetically sorted T cell population were checked by analytical flow cytometry. Genomic DNA was isolated from each sorted fraction and quantified by UV absorbance on a Nanodrop 2000c. Turning to this clone: Its cognate antigen has yet to be identified. Nothing much larger sits one base from this clone, and base qualities are not available.

The paper's findings and limits, for the study overall: Based on pairwise subsampling, the degree of clonotype sharing among donors was expected to be affected by sequencing depth. Sharing across four donors was observed for approximately 5% of naive CD4, 3.5% of naive CD8, about 2.3% of memory CD4, and 0.4% of memory CD8 clonotypes. Sampling was restricted to blood, and TCR repertoires in tissues likely differ from the TCR repertoires found in blood. Naive subsets generally had larger estimated clonotype richness than memory subsets. Rarefaction of sorted-subset datasets indicated incomplete sequencing despite the large sequencing depth. Compared with non-shared clonotypes, clonotypes shared by all four sorted-subset donors had higher generation probabilities. Because the study included a small number of donors, the genetic and exposure-history diversity represented was limited.

Sequenced: naive CD8+ T cells sorted from blood. Read against the paper, the sample's cell subset or site label means: CD45RA+CCR7+. The receptor comes from a young man in good health.

The CDR3 protein: CASSFGRGATEAFF. The bases are TGTGCCAGCAGTTTTGGACGGGGGGCCACTGAAGCTTTCTTT. This receptor chain uses TRBV27 and TRBJ1-1, and the D gene may be TRBD1, 6 bases matching. V is reduced by 3 bases and J by 4 bases, leaving a spacing of 12 bases between them. The CDR3 goes from the cysteine to the phenylalanine over 14 residues. Only the CDR3 DNA stays, 42 bases, in frame from base 1. CDR1 and CDR2, looked up from the germline V gene (reference sequence), are MNHEY and SMNVEV.